The 20 T cell receptor beta chains presented below share a single source sample, sequenced in a study of T cells after yellow fever vaccination. Using its own MiXCR run on the 5' RACE reads, TCRdb lists one record per CDR3 protein. The sample has a few hundred thousand distinct CDR3 sequences; 8.7% are singletons. Sequencing was performed on PBMCs, taken on the day of the first yellow fever vaccination. These receptors came from a man between 18 and 35 years old who received the YFV17D yellow fever vaccine.

There are many counts of this clonotype. The chain carries TRBV10-3 and TRBJ1-2, with 12 nucleotides matching TRBD1. Trimming removed 7 bases from V and 8 bases from J; junction bases left unmatched: 11. The germline V gene encodes CDR1 ENHRY and CDR2 SYGVKD. CDR3 length equals 15 residues. In DNA, the CDR3 is TGTGCCATCACTCCGGGACAGGGGGCGGGGAGAGGCTACACCTTC. Translation: CAITPGQGAGRGYTF.

This clonotype was observed at least ten times. This chain links TRBV18 with TRBJ2-2, with 8 bases fitting TRBD1. CDR1 and CDR2 from the germline V gene are KGHSH and LQKENI. The CDR3 is 14 amino acids. With 4 bases clipped from V and 3 bases from J, the junction kept 1 base outside the gene matches. CDR3 coding DNA: TGTGCCAGCTCACTACAGGGGGACACCGGGGAGCTGTTTTTT. Translation: CASSLQGDTGELFF.

V is TRBV6-5 and J is TRBJ2-5; a possible D gene is TRBD1 (6 bases). Germline V lookup: CDR1 MNHEY, CDR2 SVGAGI. This CDR3 is built from 14 residues. Trimming pared 2 bases from V and 4 bases from J, leaving 11 bases between. In DNA, the CDR3 is TGTGCCAGCAGTTACGGGACATTCGGAGAGACCCAGTACTTC. Its translation: CASSYGTFGETQYF.

This clonotype has a count of ten or more. V gene TRBV15 combines with J gene TRBJ1-6; perhaps TRBD1 as D (6 bases). CDR3 length: 14 amino acids. V lost 1 base to trimming and J lost 12 bases, with 13 bases between them. Germline values: CDR1 LNHNV, CDR2 YYDKDF (reference sequence). CDR3 coding DNA: TGTGCCACCAGCAGAGGGCAGGGGAGGGGACCCCTCCACTTT. Amino acids: CATSRGQGRGPLHF.

This clonotype was counted only a few times. The chain recombines TRBV23-1 with TRBJ1-5, with TRBD1 as a possible D gene (5 bases). TRBV23-1 counts as an open reading frame of uncertain function. The CDR3 has 18 residues. Trimming removed 1 base from V and 0 bases from J, with 16 bases in between. CDR3 sequence: CASSQFSDTTYSNQPQHF. The CDR3 bases are TGCGCCAGCAGTCAATTTTCGGACACCACTTATAGCAATCAGCCCCAGCATTTT.

The sample holds a few counts of this clonotype. The rearrangement uses TRBV2 and TRBJ1-4, with D possibly being TRBD1 (5 bases). The CDR3 has 16 residues. V was pared by 1 base and J by 8 bases, with 17 bases between. The germline V gene encodes CDR1 SNHLY and CDR2 FYNNEI. Here the CDR3 DNA reads TGTGCCAGCAGTGAAGGTCGGGCAGGGCGAGAGGAAAAACTGTTTTTT. This codes for CASSEGRAGREEKLFF.

This clonotype has only a few counts. The chain has TRBV18 and TRBJ2-1, with D possibly TRBD2 on 5 matching bases. Germline loops: CDR1 KGHSH, CDR2 LQKENI. The CDR3 covers 16 residues. The germline V and J ends were trimmed by 0 bases and 7 bases, with 16 bases remaining between them. This CDR3 reads CASSPPGGSFKNEQFF. The CDR3 bases are TGTGCCAGCTCACCACCGGGCGGGTCTTTTAAGAATGAGCAGTTCTTC. Full variable domain (missing parts from reference TRBV18 and TRBJ2-1): NAGVMQNPRHLVRRRGQEARLRCSPMKGHSHVYWYRQLPEEGLKFMVYLQKENIIDESGMPKERFSAEFPKEGPSILRIQQVVRGDSAAYFCASSPPGGSFKNEQFFGPGTRLTVL.

This clonotype showed up just a few times. As DNA, the CDR3 is TGCGCCAGCAGCTCAAATCACTTGGCTAGCACAGATACGCAGTATTTT. Encoded protein: CASSSNHLASTDTQYF. V and J are TRBV5-1 and TRBJ2-3; D is unclear. CDR1 and CDR2 (germline): SGHRS, YFSETQ. V shed 3 bases and J shed 0 bases, with 14 bases lying between them. This CDR3 has 16 residues.

The chain joins TRBV14 to TRBJ2-1, with D perhaps matching TRBD2 (5 bases). Trimming took 1 base from V and 7 from J, leaving 14 bases between them. The CDR3 is 15 amino acids. In germline, CDR1 is SGHDN, CDR2 FVKESK. The CDR3 spells CASSQVTSLLNEQFF. The DNA for the CDR3 is TGTGCCAGCAGCCAAGTTACTAGTTTATTGAATGAGCAGTTCTTC.

There are a few counts of this clonotype. This chain uses TRBV9 with TRBJ2-1; D perhaps matches TRBD1 (6 bases). Germline V gene sequence: CDR1 SGDLS, CDR2 YYNGEE. Trimming took 0 bases from V and 6 from J, leaving 13 bases between them. The CDR3 length is 15 residues. The CDR3 sequence is CASSVEAGVGNEQFF. For the CDR3, the DNA is TGTGCCAGCAGCGTAGAGGCAGGGGTGGGCAATGAGCAGTTCTTC.

This clonotype was picked up a small number of times. The chain combines TRBV7-2 with TRBJ2-3; 8 positions agree with TRBD2. This CDR3 is built from 13 residues. Germline V gives CDR1 SGHTA, CDR2 FQGNSA. The J segment lost 5 bases and the V segment lost 6 bases, leaving 4 bases of the junction unmatched. The CDR3 region is CASRVSGEDTQYF. CDR3 sequence (DNA): TGTGCCAGCAGGGTTAGCGGGGAAGATACGCAGTATTTT.

The gene calls are TRBV18 and TRBJ1-1; D ambiguous. Trimming removed 2 bases from V and 6 bases from J, with 10 bases in between. This CDR3 contains 13 residues. Germline V gene sequence: CDR1 KGHSH, CDR2 LQKENI. CDR3 coding DNA: TGTGCCAGCTCACCAGATCAGTCCCCTGAAGCTTTCTTT. This translates into CASSPDQSPEAFF.

This clonotype showed up just a few times. The chain joins TRBV5-1 to TRBJ1-6; D unclear. The CDR3 extends over 13 amino acids. Trimming left V 5 bases short and J 10 bases short, with 13 bases between. Germline V CDR1 and CDR2: SGHRS, YFSETQ. The CDR3 reads CASRGSADSPLHF. The CDR3 coding sequence is TGCGCCAGCAGGGGCAGTGCCGACTCACCCCTCCACTTT.

A few counts support this clonotype. V gene TRBV7-2 combines with J gene TRBJ2-2, with TRBD1 matching over 7 bases. In germline, CDR1 is SGHTA, CDR2 FQGNSA. V dropped 2 bases and J dropped 7; count of bases not matched to a gene: 13. This CDR3 comprises 17 residues. The CDR3 sequence: CASSLPDWDSTNGELFF. CDR3 DNA: TGTGCCAGCAGCTTACCCGATTGGGACAGTACGAACGGGGAGCTGTTTTTT.

This clonotype was picked up many times. The chain links TRBV27 to TRBJ1-2; 7 bases are shared with TRBD1. The V and J ends lost 5 bases and 8 bases, in that order; junction bases with no gene match: 8. CDR1 and CDR2 from the germline V gene are MNHEY and SMNVEV (reference sequence). The CDR3 runs to 13 residues. The CDR3 protein is CASSGNTGEGYTF. In DNA, the CDR3 is TGTGCCAGCAGTGGGAACACAGGGGAGGGCTACACCTTC.

The chain combines TRBV7-6 with TRBJ2-1, with TRBD1 matching 7 bases. With 7 bases clipped from V and 5 bases from J, the junction kept 11 bases outside the gene matches. Germline V CDR1 and CDR2: SGHVS, FNYEAQ. This CDR3 is built from 15 residues. This CDR3 reads CASTRGGSANNEQFF. CDR3 in DNA: TGTGCCAGCACTCGAGGGGGCTCCGCCAACAATGAGCAGTTCTTC.

This clonotype appeared a few times. The V and J genes are TRBV12-3 or TRBV12-4 and TRBJ2-7; no firm D call. Trimming cost V 2 bases and J 5 bases, with 4 bases left between them. The CDR3 contains 11 residues. The CDR3 coding sequence is TGTGCCAGCAGTTTACTGAACGAGCAGTACTTC. Residues: CASSLLNEQYF.

This clonotype was recorded many times. The V and J genes are TRBV5-1 and TRBJ2-7, with 9 bases that match TRBD2. V trimming: 0 bases; J trimming: 1 base; junction bases outside the gene matches: 8. The CDR3 is 17 residues long. Germline V gives CDR1 SGHRS, CDR2 YFSETQ. The chain's CDR3 is CASSLAGLAGRSYEQYV. The CDR3, as DNA: TGCGCCAGCAGCTTGGCGGGTCTAGCGGGGCGATCCTACGAGCAGTACGTC.

This clonotype was seen at least ten times. V usage is TRBV7-3 and J usage is TRBJ2-1; 10 nucleotides align to TRBD2. With 5 bases clipped from V and 9 bases from J, the junction kept 7 bases outside the gene matches. Looked up from germline, CDR1 is SGHTA and CDR2 is FQGTGA. The length of the CDR3 is 14 residues. The CDR3 spells CASSPSGGAVEQFF. The CDR3 DNA is TGTGCCAGCAGCCCAAGCGGGGGGGCGGTTGAGCAGTTCTTC.

This clonotype came up a few times. V gene TRBV7-9 combines with J gene TRBJ1-2, with 7 bases that match TRBD1. Trimming at V came to 3 bases and at J to 4 bases, leaving 5 bases not matched to a gene. CDR1 is SEHNR and CDR2 is FQNEAQ in the germline V gene (reference sequence). CDR3 length: 14 residues. In nucleotides, the CDR3 is TGTGCCAGCAGCTTCGACAGGGCCATCTATGGCTACACCTTC. Protein sequence: CASSFDRAIYGYTF.